Shown below are 8 T cell receptor beta chains from a single sample sequenced in a study of blood T cell repertoires in COVID-19. Only in-frame clones appear in the TCRdb table, and some are missing; sequencing was by immunoSEQ multiplex PCR. The sample shows 350,000 or so clones, about 91% of them seen only once. Source material: peripheral blood. The origin of the receptors is a woman in her 30s with COVID-19, enrolled during active disease.

The chain is built from TRBV20-1 and TRBJ2-5; D is unclear. Germline values: CDR1 DFQATT, CDR2 SNEGSKA (reference sequence). V was pared by 6 bases and J by 5 bases, with 10 bases between. CDR3 size: 11 residues. The chain's CDR3 is CSASQSETQYF. CDR3 bases: TGCAGTGCCTCGCAGTCGGAGACCCAGTACTTC.

The CDR3, as DNA: TGTGCCAGCTCACCACCAGATAGGGGCTCCTACGAGCAGTACTTC. Amino acids: CASSPPDRGSYEQYF. This chain joins TRBV18 and TRBJ2-7; D may be TRBD1 (5 bases). This CDR3 is built from 15 residues. CDR1 is KGHSH, CDR2 LQKENI, per germline. Deletions cut 0 bases from V and 0 bases from J, with 9 bases between.

The V gene is TRBV6-2 or TRBV6-3, the J gene TRBJ1-1, with D possibly matching TRBD1 (5 bases). V was shortened by 5 bases and J by 1 base, with 5 bases between the two germline ends. Germline assignment: CDR1 MNHEY and CDR2 SVGEGT. The CDR3 runs 12 residues. As DNA, the CDR3 is TGTGCCAGCAGTACAGGGAACACTGAAGCTTTCTTT. Protein: CASSTGNTEAFF.

The J gene is TRBJ1-2, the V gene TRBV21-1; TRBD1, the table's D call, lacks a check against the DNA. TRBV21-1 is reported as a pseudogene. The CDR3 loop spans 17 amino acids. CDR3: CASSKALNSGQGRGYTF. The CDR3 DNA follows: TGTGCCAGCAGCAAAGCGCTTAATTCTGGCCAGGGTAGGGGCTACACCTTC.

V and J are TRBV9 and TRBJ1-4; D possibly corresponds to TRBD1 (5 bases). This CDR3 contains 14 residues. V was clipped by 4 bases and J by 4 bases, with 11 bases between them. Germline V lookup: CDR1 SGDLS, CDR2 YYNGEE. Written as DNA, the CDR3 is TGTGCCAGCAGCACACAGGCAGTTAATGAAAAACTGTTTTTT. This translates into CASSTQAVNEKLFF.

V usage is TRBV5-4 and J usage is TRBJ2-5; D possibly corresponds to TRBD2 (5 bases). The V gene lost 2 bases and the J gene lost 0 bases, with 8 bases spanning the gap. The CDR3 is 14 residues long. Germline loops: CDR1 SGHNT, CDR2 YYREEE (reference sequence). CDR3 DNA sequence: TGTGCCAGCAGCTTAACTAGTTACCAAGAGACCCAGTACTTC. Translating gives CASSLTSYQETQYF.

The V call is TRBV10-3, the J call TRBJ2-7, with a tentative D call TRBD2 (5 bases). V shed 3 bases and J shed 1 base, with 7 bases lying between them. Germline-derived CDR1 and CDR2 are ENHRY and SYGVKD. This CDR3 is built from 13 residues. As DNA, the CDR3 is TGTGCCATCAGTGATCGAGGGTCCTACGAGCAGTACGTC. Its protein product is CAISDRGSYEQYV.

The sample holds one count of this clone. The chain joins TRBV7-9 to TRBJ1-5; the match to TRBD1 covers 9 bases. The CDR3 is made up of 15 amino acids. In germline, CDR1 is SEHNR, CDR2 FQNEAQ (reference sequence). Trimming took 5 bases from V and 7 from J; bases not matched to a gene: 9. The DNA for the CDR3 is TGTGCCAGCAGCCTAAGGACAGGGGTAAAGCAGCCCCAGCATTTT. Amino acids: CASSLRTGVKQPQHF. Full variable domain (rest looked up from reference TRBV7-9 and TRBJ1-5): DTGVSQNPRHKITKRGQNVTFRCDPISEHNRLYWYRQTLGQGPEFLTYFQNEAQLEKSRLLSDRFSAERPKGSFSTLEIQRTEQGDSAMYLCASSLRTGVKQPQHFGDGTRLSIL.